This T cell receptor beta chain was recorded in a study of blood T cells in healthy people across ages. Total RNA was extracted at no less than 6 micrograms per sample. PCR was performed a second time for about 7 to 11 cycles using a sample-barcoded 5' primer and a J-beta primer mix. TCRdb re-derived calls from the 5' RACE reads in MiXCR, one entry per CDR3 protein. Of hundreds of thousands of distinct CDR3 sequences listed, roughly 20% are singletons. CDR3 length equals 14 residues. The germline V gene encodes CDR1 KGHSH and CDR2 LQKENI. V lost 6 bases and J lost 1, with 10 bases in between. The TCR comes from a man in his sixties or seventies in good health. The sequencing input was blood. The chain uses TRBV18 and TRBJ2-1; D gene ambiguous. The DNA for the CDR3 is TGTGCCAGCTCCCTATCAATTTCCTACAATGAGCAGTTCTTC. Its protein is CASSLSISYNEQFF.